This T cell receptor (beta chain) was retrieved from a study of identical twins. This clonotype was picked up many times. As yet, its antigen is unknown. TCRdb analysed the 5' RACE reads with MiXCR anew, one entry per CDR3 protein. The table lists about 890,000 distinct CDR3 sequences, roughly 12% of them singletons. In germline, CDR1 is MGHRA, CDR2 YSYEKL. The V end lost 4 bases, the J end lost 4 bases, and 11 bases lay between the germline ends. This CDR3 comprises 13 residues. Findings and limits, study-wide: Abundant beta clonotypes from cord blood had fewer insertions, unlike memory repertoires, which showed none.

This sample was shared with a second study, whose subject was yellow fever vaccine responses in identical twins.

This sequence was found in a woman younger than 30 in good health. V and J are TRBV4-1 and TRBJ2-7; a possible D gene is TRBD2 (6 bases). Sequenced sample: PBMCs. The DNA of the CDR3 is TGCGCCAGCAGCCCCTGGACTAATTACGAGCAGTACGTC. Residues: CASSPWTNYEQYV.